Below, one TCR beta chain is given with its context. The antigen is unknown. This sample is drawn from a study of cytomegalovirus exposure and HLA in healthy donors. The germline gives CDR1 SQVTM, CDR2 ANQGSEA. The CDR3 runs to 13 residues. The V end was cut by 6 bases, the J end by 4 bases, with 15 bases between. Study outcomes and limitations: V segments that were indistinguishable, TRBV6-2 and TRBV6-3 among them, were omitted from analysis. What TCR beta sequences reportedly achieved was accurate prediction of HLA-A and HLA-B alleles in most subjects. CMV serostatus was the sole immune exposure information available. There were under 200 TCR beta chains listed as cytomegalovirus-associated.

Amplification used 60 Vbeta primers and 13 Jbeta primers. Here immunoSEQ multiplex PCR was the method, and the copy in TCRdb shows in-frame clones only, minus some. Of about 160,000 clones in the sample, 60% to 85% were seen once. Sequenced sample: PBMCs. This TCR came from a man between 50 and 59 years old in good health and CMV-seropositive. The chain carries TRBV29-1 and TRBJ1-1; D perhaps matches TRBD1 (6 bases). The CDR3 loop is CSVGDTLGTEAFF. CDR3 DNA: TGCAGCGTCGGGGACACTCTGGGCACTGAAGCTTTCTTT.